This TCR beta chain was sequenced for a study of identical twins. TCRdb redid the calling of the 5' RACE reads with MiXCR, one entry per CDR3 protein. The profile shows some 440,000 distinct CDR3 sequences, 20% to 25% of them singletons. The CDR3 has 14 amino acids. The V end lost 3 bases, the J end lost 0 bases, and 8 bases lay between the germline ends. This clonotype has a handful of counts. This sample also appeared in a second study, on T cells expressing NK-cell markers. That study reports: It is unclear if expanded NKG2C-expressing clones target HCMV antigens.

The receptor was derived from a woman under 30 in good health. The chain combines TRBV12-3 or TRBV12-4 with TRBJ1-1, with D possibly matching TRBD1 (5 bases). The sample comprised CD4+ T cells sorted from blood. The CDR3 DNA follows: TGTGCCAGCAGTTTGAGGGACCTGAACACTGAAGCTTTCTTT. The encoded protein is CASSLRDLNTEAFF.